The 5 T cell receptor beta chains listed next were all sequenced from one sample in a study of cytomegalovirus exposure and HLA in healthy donors. PCR employed 60 Vbeta and 13 Jbeta primers. TCRdb's table, derived via immunoSEQ multiplex PCR, lists solely in-frame clones and lacks some. Counted here are approximately 220,000 clones, 65% to 85% occurring once; the ten biggest clones make up approximately 2.8%. Sequenced material: PBMCs. These receptors were obtained from a man under 40 in good health and CMV-seronegative.

This clone was observed a few times. V and J are TRBV6-6 and TRBJ1-1; TRBD1 might be the D (6 bases). The CDR3 is made up of 12 amino acids. The germline V and J ends were trimmed by 6 bases and 11 bases, with 16 bases remaining between them. The germline CDR1 and CDR2 sequences are MNHNY and SVGAGI (reference sequence). This chain's CDR3 is CASRRGGELAFF. In nucleotides, the CDR3 is TGTGCCAGCAGGAGGGGGGGTGAGCTGGCTTTCTTT.

This clone turned up a few times. This sample includes further DNA sequences coding for the same CDR3. The chain carries TRBV29-1 and TRBJ2-7; 7 nucleotides line up with TRBD1. CDR1 SQVTM and CDR2 ANQGSEA come from the germline V gene. CDR3 length: 12 residues. V shed 6 bases, J shed 0 bases, and the junction held 2 bases outside the gene matches. CDR3: CSVGDSSYEQYF. CDR3 DNA: TGCAGCGTCGGGGACAGCTCCTACGAGCAGTACTTC.

The chain couples TRBV4-3 to TRBJ1-2; D is possibly TRBD1 (6 bases). The V end lost 0 bases, the J end lost 5 bases, and 19 bases lay between the germline ends. Germline CDR1 is LGHNA and CDR2 is YSLEER. The CDR3 contains 17 residues. The CDR3 region is CASSQDLRNRDLYGYTF. Here the CDR3 DNA reads TGCGCCAGCAGCCAAGATCTAAGAAACAGGGACCTTTATGGCTACACCTTC.

This clone appeared a single time. The chain combines TRBV5-1 with TRBJ2-2, with 15 bases lining up with TRBD2. The CDR3 has 18 amino acids. Trimming at V came to 1 base and at J to 4 bases, leaving 5 bases not matched to a gene. CDR1 and CDR2 (germline): SGHRS, YFSETQ. This CDR3 is CASSLTGTSGGSTGELFF. For the CDR3, the DNA is TGCGCCAGCAGCTTGACTGGGACTAGCGGGGGGAGCACCGGGGAGCTGTTTTTT.

This chain uses TRBV6-5 with TRBJ2-1; 7 nucleotides match TRBD2. Trimming cost V 5 bases and J 1 base; bases outside gene matches: 5. The length of the CDR3 is 15 residues. CDR1 MNHEY and CDR2 SVGAGI come from the germline V gene. The CDR3 loop reads CASSRTRGSYNEQFF. In DNA form, the CDR3 reads TGTGCCAGCAGTAGGACTAGGGGTTCCTACAATGAGCAGTTCTTC.